This T cell receptor beta chain derives from a study of OX40 agonist ivuxolimab in advanced cancers. Study as a whole: The dose-escalation cohort was around 83% male, with a mean age of about 60 years, ranging about 23 to 79. Study findings and constraints: Among T cells, CD8+ cells averaged more expanded clones than CD4+ cells.

Of note for this clone: The antigen remains undetermined.

Repertoires were generated with immunoSEQ multiplex PCR, while TCRdb's copy carries only in-frame clones and drops some. The sample includes 70,000 to 95,000 clones, roughly 88% of them seen just once. The sample was CD4+ or CD8+ T cells sorted from blood, taken in a trial of the OX40 agonist ivuxolimab. This clonotype originated in an adult with an advanced solid tumor such as melanoma, head and neck, liver or kidney cancer.

The CDR3 DNA is TGTGCCAGCAGTTTATCGGGGTGGTATGGCTACACCTTC. As protein: CASSLSGWYGYTF. The chain joins TRBV28 to TRBJ1-2; D call uncertain. V was pared by 1 base and J by 5 bases, with 8 bases between. CDR1 is MDHEN, CDR2 SYDVKM, per germline. This CDR3 comprises 13 residues.